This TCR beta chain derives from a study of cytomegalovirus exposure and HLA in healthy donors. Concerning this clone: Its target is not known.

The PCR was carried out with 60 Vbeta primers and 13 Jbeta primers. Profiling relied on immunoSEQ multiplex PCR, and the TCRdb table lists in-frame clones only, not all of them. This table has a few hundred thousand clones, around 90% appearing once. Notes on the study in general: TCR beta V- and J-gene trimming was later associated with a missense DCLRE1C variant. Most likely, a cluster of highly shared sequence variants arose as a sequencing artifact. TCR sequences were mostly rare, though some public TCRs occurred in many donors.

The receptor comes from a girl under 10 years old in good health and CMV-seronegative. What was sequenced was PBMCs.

The CDR3 region has the DNA TGTGCCAGCAGCTTGGCCGTGGCGGGCAATCAGCCCCAGCATTTT. It yields the protein CASSLAVAGNQPQHF. The rearrangement joins TRBV5-8 to TRBJ1-5; D is unclear. V was trimmed by 0 bases and J by 2 bases, leaving 9 bases between them. Germline CDR1 is SGHTS and CDR2 is YDEGEE. The CDR3 is made up of 15 amino acids.